This record covers a single T cell receptor (beta chain). This clonotype has only a few counts. Its cognate antigen has yet to be identified. No base quality information exists; no much larger clone differs at one position. Its CDR3 holds 17 amino acids, cysteine through phenylalanine. The sequence is cut down to CDR3 DNA, 51 bases in frame from base 1. V is trimmed back by 4 bases and J by 4 bases, and the junction contains 15 bases that no gene match accounts for. CDR1 and CDR2, looked up from the germline V gene (reference sequence), are SGHNT and YYREEE. This record belongs to a study of T cells after yellow fever vaccination (dated by TCRdb to about 2019). Notes on the research overall: The SMART-Seq v4 Ultra Low Input RNA kit was used to prepare libraries from fractions with low cell numbers. The cohort comprised two healthy male donors, one aged 18 to 30 and one aged 30 to 40 years. Blood samples were taken at several timepoints before and after primary and secondary immunization, and bulk PBMC replicates and cell subsets were isolated. To follow T-cell clones before and after primary and booster YFV17D yellow fever vaccination, bulk TCR alpha and beta repertoires were sequenced over time.

The meaning of the sample's treatment or condition label: live attenuated yellow fever vaccine strain. At each blood-draw timepoint, two biological replicates of bulk PBMCs were collected. PBMCs were isolated from peripheral blood using a standard Ficoll-Paque protocol. TriZol was used to extract RNA from bulk PBMCs, CD4 and CD8 fractions, and dextramer-positive and dextramer-negative fractions. Data came from an Illumina NovaSeq 6000. TCR cDNA was synthesized by 5'RACE template switching, which introduced a universal primer site and unique molecular identifiers. cDNA synthesis was primed from both the TCR alpha and TCR beta constant segments. Library amplification involved two PCR steps, and the second step added sample barcodes and sequencing adapters. Sequencing of the libraries was done on either Illumina HiSeq 2500 (2x100 bp) or NovaSeq (2x150 bp). Turning to the authors' computational methods: MIGEC was used to demultiplex reads and collapse the reads into UMI consensus sequences, and MiXCR was used for V(D)J alignment. Vaccine-responding clonotypes were defined with edgeR using replicate PBMC samples, requiring FDR below 0.01 and a log2 fold change above 5 up to day 15. Bulk clonotypes were assigned CD4 or CD8 identity according to which sequenced CD4 or CD8 repertoire held them at higher abundance. The raw public reads went through TCRdb reprocessing: fastp at Q25, MiXCR clone calling, in-frame beta chains kept. Each record represents a unique CDR3 protein, reported with the most common genes and DNA among its rows. The V and J calls reflect TCRdb's pipeline rather than the authors' work. This sample gives about 310,000 distinct CDR3 sequences in total; approximately 3.9% of them show up just once. Roughly a quarter of the sample lies in the top ten.

Results the study describes overall, beyond this receptor: Most clones expanded after primary vaccination were re-detected after the booster (almost 98% of CD4 and roughly 87% of CD8), suggesting broad memory maintenance. Compared with the primary T-cell response, the secondary T-cell response was faster but weaker, reaching its peak on day 5 rather than on day 15. FACS-sorted repertoires could contain abundant contaminating clonotypes from the bulk population, so computational filtering was required. The study included only a couple of donors, which limits how far the findings can be generalized. A small share of clonotypes occurred in both CD4 and CD8 compartments, likely arising from convergent recombination.

Recombination connected TRBV5-4 to TRBJ2-3, with 7 bases aligning to TRBD2. Sequenced material: PBMCs, taken on the day of the yellow fever booster vaccination. The receptor's source is a man between 18 and 29 years old who received the YFV17D yellow fever vaccine. The nucleotides read TGTGCCAGCAGCCTCGACGGGGGGAACGTCATCCCAGATACGCAGTATTTT. This sequence encodes CASSLDGGNVIPDTQYF.